The sample holds many counts of the clone carrying this TCR beta chain. Antigen unknown. The data stem from a study of Graves' ophthalmopathy and Graves' hyperthyroidism. Study-wide points: Clonotypes were expanded in thyroid at above 0.001 frequency, and most also appeared in blood.

The germline V gene has CDR1 SGHVS and CDR2 FQNEAQ. This CDR3 comprises 15 residues. With 3 bases removed from V and 4 bases from J, the gap between germline ends came to 13 bases. Certain patients were not enrolled. These were patients with other autoimmune diseases, uncontrolled infections, pregnancy or lactation. As the starting material, over 9.5 ml of fresh peripheral blood yielded the PBMCs. Using RNA transcripts, the TCR beta CDR3 regions were amplified. The workflow started with a first-round RT-PCR run with HTBI primers and then moved on to a second-round multiplex PCR. TCRdb recomputed calls from the multiplex PCR reads with MiXCR, one row per CDR3 protein. Counted here are tens of thousands of distinct CDR3 sequences, roughly half occurring once; the ten biggest clones make up about 4.9%.

This receptor was identified in an adult woman with Graves' ophthalmopathy. Sequencing was performed on peripheral blood. The chain combines TRBV7-8 with TRBJ2-1; D possibly corresponds to TRBD2 (6 bases). As DNA, the CDR3 is TGTGCCAGCAGCTTCGATGGACTAATTTACAATGAGCAGTTCTTC. It codes for CASSFDGLIYNEQFF.